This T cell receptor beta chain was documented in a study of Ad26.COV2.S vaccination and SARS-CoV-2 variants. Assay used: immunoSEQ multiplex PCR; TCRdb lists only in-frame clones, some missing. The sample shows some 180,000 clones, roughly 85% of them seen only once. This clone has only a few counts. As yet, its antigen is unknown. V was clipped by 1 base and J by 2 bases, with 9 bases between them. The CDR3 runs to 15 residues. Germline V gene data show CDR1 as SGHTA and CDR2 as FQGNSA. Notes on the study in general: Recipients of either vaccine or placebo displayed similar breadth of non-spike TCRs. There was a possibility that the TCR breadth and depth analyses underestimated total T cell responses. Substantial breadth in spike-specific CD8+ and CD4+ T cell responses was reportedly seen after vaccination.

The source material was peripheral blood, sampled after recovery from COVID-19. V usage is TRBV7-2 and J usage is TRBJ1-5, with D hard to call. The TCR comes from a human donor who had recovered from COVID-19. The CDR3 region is CASSLEGSGNQPQHF. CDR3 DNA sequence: TGTGCCAGCAGCTTAGAGGGTTCTGGCAATCAGCCCCAGCATTTT. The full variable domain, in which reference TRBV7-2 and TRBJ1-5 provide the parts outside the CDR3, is GAGVSQSPSNKVTEKGKDVELRCDPISGHTALYWYRQSLGQGLEFLIYFQGNSAPDKSGLPSDRFSAERTGGSVSTLTIQRTQQEDSAVYLCASSLEGSGNQPQHFGDGTRLSIL.